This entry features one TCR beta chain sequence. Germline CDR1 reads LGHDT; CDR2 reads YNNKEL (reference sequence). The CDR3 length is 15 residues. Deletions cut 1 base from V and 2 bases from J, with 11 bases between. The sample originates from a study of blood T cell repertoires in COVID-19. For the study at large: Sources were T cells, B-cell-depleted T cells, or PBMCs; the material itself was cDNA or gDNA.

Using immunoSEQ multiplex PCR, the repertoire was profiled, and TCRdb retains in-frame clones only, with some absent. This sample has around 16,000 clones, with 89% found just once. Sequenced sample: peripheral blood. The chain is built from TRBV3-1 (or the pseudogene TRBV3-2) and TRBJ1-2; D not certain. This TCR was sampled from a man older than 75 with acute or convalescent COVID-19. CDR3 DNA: TGTGCCAGCAGCCAAGGTGGGCCTGACAACTATGGCTACACCTTC. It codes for CASSQGGPDNYGYTF.